These T cell receptor beta chains were read from a single sample in a study of blood T cell repertoires in COVID-19. Generated by immunoSEQ multiplex PCR, the TCRdb table keeps only in-frame clones and is missing some. The sample contains more than 200,000 clones, 70% to 90% of which appear only once. The sequencing sample was made of peripheral blood. Receptor source: an elderly man with acute or convalescent COVID-19. CDR3s include the opening cysteine and the closing phenylalanine or tryptophan. A D gene is named only where the DNA matches it firmly. Some rows have no size entry. The others give once, few or many, or a class for an expanded clone.

j_call clone_size v_call d_call cdr3_length cdr3_nt cdr3_aa
TRBJ1-2 . TRBV5-4 . 14 TGTGCCAGCAGCGTAGCCTTTAAAAGCTATGGCTACACCTTC CASSVAFKSYGYTF
TRBJ2-3 . TRBV5-1 TRBD2 16 TGCGCCAGCAGCCTTTTGCCTGCGGGAGCCTCAGATACGCAGTATTTT CASSLLPAGASDTQYF
TRBJ1-4 once TRBV9 TRBD1 15 TGTGCCAGCAGCGTCGATCCGGGACAGGGGGAAAAACTGTTTTTT CASSVDPGQGEKLFF
TRBJ2-2 . TRBV6-5 TRBD2 15 TGTGCCGGTTCTAGCGGGGGGTATAACACCGGGGAGCTGTTTTTT CAGSSGGYNTGELFF
TRBJ1-1 few TRBV25-1 TRBD1 13 TGTGCCAGCAGCAGGGGGTCGGACACTGAAGCTTTCTTT CASSRGSDTEAFF
TRBJ2-3 once TRBV7-3 . 15 TGTGCCAGCAGCCGAGGGGGGGGCGGCACAGATACGCAGTATTTT CASSRGGGGTDTQYF
TRBJ1-5 . TRBV3-1/TRBV3-2 . 13 TGTGCCAGCAGCCAAGATATAAATCAGCCCCAGCATTTT CASSQDINQPQHF
TRBJ2-7 . TRBV6-6 TRBD2 14 TGTGCCAGCAGAAATAGCGGGGGTAATTACGAGCAGTACTTC CASRNSGGNYEQYF
TRBJ1-6 . TRBV2 . 13 TGTGCCAGCAGTGCCTACGAGAATTCACCCCTCCACTTT CASSAYENSPLHF
TRBJ2-7 . TRBV11-2 . 15 TGTGCCAGCAGCTCGGAGGGGCGGGTCGGCCACGAGCAGTACTTC CASSSEGRVGHEQYF
TRBJ2-1 . TRBV5-1 TRBD2 17 TGCGCCAGCAGCATTCCGACTAGCGGGAGTACCTGGAATGAGCAGTTCTTC CASSIPTSGSTWNEQFF
TRBJ1-4 . TRBV7-8 . 15 TGTGCCAGCAGCTTAGCCCAGGGTGTTAATGAAAAACTGTTTTTT CASSLAQGVNEKLFF
TRBJ2-7 few TRBV3-1/TRBV3-2 . 16 TGTGCCAGCAGCCTACCCCTTTCAGGGGCGGTTAGCGAGCAGTACTTC CASSLPLSGAVSEQYF
TRBJ2-1 . TRBV9 TRBD1 13 TGTGCCAGCAGCCCTAAGGGGGCACATGAGCAGTTCTTC CASSPKGAHEQFF
TRBJ1-5 . TRBV23-1 . 13 TGCGCCAGCAGTCACACAGTCAATCAGCCCCAGCATTTT CASSHTVNQPQHF
TRBJ1-3 . TRBV19 . 15 TGTGCCAGTAGTGCGGACAGCCAGCCTGGAAACACCATATATTTT CASSADSQPGNTIYF
TRBJ1-1 . TRBV18 TRBD1 16 TGTGCCAGCTCACCCCGACAGGGGGCGAGAAGGACTGAAGCTTTCTTT CASSPRQGARRTEAFF
TRBJ2-7 . TRBV27 . 14 TGTGCCAGCAGATCGGGACAAGTCCCGTACGAGCAGTACTTC CASRSGQVPYEQYF
TRBJ1-2 . TRBV9 . 13 TGTGCCAGCAGGAACCTGGGCAACTATGGCTACACCTTC CASRNLGNYGYTF
TRBJ1-4 . TRBV5-1 . 14 TGCGCCAGCAGCTTGGGGGGCGTTAATGAAAAACTGTTTTTT CASSLGGVNEKLFF